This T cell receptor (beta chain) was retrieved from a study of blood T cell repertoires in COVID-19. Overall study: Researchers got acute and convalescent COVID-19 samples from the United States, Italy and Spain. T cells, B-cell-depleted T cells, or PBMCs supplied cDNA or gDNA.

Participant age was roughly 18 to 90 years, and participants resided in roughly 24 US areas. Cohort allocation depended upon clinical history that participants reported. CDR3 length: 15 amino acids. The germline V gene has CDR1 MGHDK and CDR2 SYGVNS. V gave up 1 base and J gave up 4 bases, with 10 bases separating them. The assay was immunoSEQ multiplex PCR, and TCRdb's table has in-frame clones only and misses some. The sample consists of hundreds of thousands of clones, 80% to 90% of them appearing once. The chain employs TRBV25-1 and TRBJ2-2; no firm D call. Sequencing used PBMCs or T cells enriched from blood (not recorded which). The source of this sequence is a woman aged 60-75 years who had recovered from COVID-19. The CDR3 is CASSEFGRFTGELFF. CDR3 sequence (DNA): TGTGCCAGCAGTGAATTTGGCAGGTTCACCGGGGAGCTGTTTTTT. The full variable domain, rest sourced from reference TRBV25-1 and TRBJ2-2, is EADIYQTPRYLVIGTGKKITLECSQTMGHDKMYWYQQDPGMELHLIHYSYGVNSTEKGDLSSESTVSRIRTEHFPLTLESARPSHTSQYLCASSEFGRFTGELFFGEGSRLTVL.